These T cell receptor beta chains were read from a single sample in a study of T cell repertoires in cytomegalovirus infection. These receptors' targets are unknown. One entry per CDR3 protein, called by TCRdb with MiXCR from the reads. The repertoire holds approximately 590,000 distinct CDR3 sequences, with around 40% as singletons. The sequencing used cultured PBMCs, collected from culture after CMV antigen stimulation. The receptor set was obtained from a human donor in good health (CMV status not recorded). Some clones in this sample may be carry-over from other donors' samples. Both conserved end residues are part of each CDR3. The D gene is left open where the match is weak. A clone size is listed for some rows: how often the clone was seen (once, few, many), or a class if it is expanded.

NA,TRBJ1-2,TRBV5-4,few,CASSLESGGNYGYTF,TGTGCCAGCAGCTTGGAATCCGGGGGGAACTATGGCTACACCTTC
NA,TRBJ2-3,TRBV19,NA,CASSSRRLGDTQYF,TGTGCCAGTAGTTCCCGTCGCCTCGGGGATACGCAGTATTTT
TRBD1,TRBJ1-2,TRBV28,NA,CASSLRRDRLLYGYTF,TGTGCCAGCAGTTTACGCCGGGACAGGCTCCTCTATGGCTACACCTTC
NA,TRBJ1-3,TRBV7-2,few,CASSPDSHSGNTIYF,TGTGCCAGCAGCCCTGACAGCCACTCTGGAAACACCATATATTTT
TRBD2,TRBJ2-5,TRBV11-2,NA,CASSKSTSGREETQYF,TGTGCCAGCAGCAAGAGCACTAGCGGGCGAGAAGAGACCCAGTACTTC
NA,TRBJ2-3,TRBV7-2,NA,CASSLVFQRGADTQYF,TGTGCCAGCAGCTTAGTTTTCCAGCGAGGGGCAGATACGCAGTATTTT
NA,TRBJ2-7,TRBV7-6,few,CASTTTWRGSYEQYF,TGTGCCAGCACCACAACTTGGCGGGGCTCCTACGAGCAGTACTTC
NA,TRBJ1-1,TRBV28,NA,CASRWAHTEAFF,TGTGCCAGCAGGTGGGCCCACACTGAAGCTTTCTTT
NA,TRBJ2-3,TRBV7-9,few,CASSPPPPVPTQYF,TGTGCCAGCAGCCCTCCCCCCCCCGTTCCTACGCAGTATTTT
NA,TRBJ1-5,TRBV18,NA,CASSPQASALNQPQHF,TGTGCCAGCTCACCACAGGCCTCGGCACTGAATCAGCCCCAGCATTTT
NA,TRBJ1-5,TRBV6-1,few,CASSVEDGQPQHF,TGTGCCAGCAGTGTCGAAGACGGTCAGCCCCAGCATTTT
NA,TRBJ1-2,TRBV27,NA,CASSLSGGSYGYTF,TGTGCCAGCAGTTTATCAGGGGGGTCCTATGGCTACACCTTC
NA,TRBJ2-1,TRBV6-6,few,CASSKSTYSGPNEQFF,TGTGCCAGCAGTAAATCCACTTACAGTGGCCCCAATGAGCAGTTCTTC
TRBD1,TRBJ1-1,TRBV7-2,many,CASSPGTGTEAFF,TGTGCCAGCAGCCCTGGGACAGGCACTGAAGCTTTCTTT
NA,TRBJ2-3,TRBV29-1,NA,CSVEDLVTGGADTQYF,TGCAGCGTTGAAGATCTTGTGACGGGTGGGGCAGATACGCAGTATTTT
TRBD1,TRBJ2-7,TRBV7-6,NA,CASSRQGPGYEQYF,TGTGCCAGCAGCCGACAGGGGCCTGGATACGAGCAGTACTTC
NA,TRBJ1-2,TRBV7-2,NA,CASSPGGSNVNYGYTF,TGTGCCAGCAGCCCAGGTGGCTCAAACGTTAACTATGGCTACACCTTC
NA,TRBJ2-7,TRBV7-2,NA,CASSLTGLSYEQYF,TGTGCCAGCAGCTTAACGGGCCTCTCCTACGAGCAGTACTTC
NA,TRBJ2-3,TRBV20-1,NA,CSARVIALDTQYF,TGCAGTGCTAGAGTGATAGCCCTAGATACGCAGTATTTT
NA,TRBJ1-1,TRBV6-6,few,CASIGGVNTEAFF,TGTGCCAGCATAGGTGGTGTTAACACTGAAGCTTTCTTT
NA,TRBJ1-4,TRBV5-3,NA,CASSSKHGPATNEKLFF,TGTGCCAGCAGCTCTAAACACGGGCCCGCAACTAATGAAAAACTGTTTTTT
NA,TRBJ2-7,TRBV6-5,NA,CASSSSDDEQYF,TGTGCCAGCAGTTCTAGCGACGACGAGCAGTACTTC
TRBD1,TRBJ1-4,TRBV20-1,NA,CSALDRGHEKLFF,TGCAGTGCTCTGGACAGGGGGCATGAAAAACTGTTTTTT
TRBD1,TRBJ1-2,TRBV2,NA,CASSLSPGTGMGGYTF,TGTGCCAGCAGTCTAAGTCCCGGGACAGGAATGGGTGGCTACACCTTC
TRBD2,TRBJ2-3,TRBV7-8,NA,CASSLSAGGPGTDTQYF,TGTGCCAGCAGCTTATCTGCGGGAGGCCCTGGCACAGATACGCAGTATTTT